This paragraph reports one T cell receptor (beta chain). Antigen specificity is unknown. Amplification of TCR beta CDR3 regions was performed using RNA transcripts as template. The HTBI primer set served for first-round RT-PCR of the TCR CDR3. TCRdb re-derived calls from the multiplex PCR reads in MiXCR, one entry per CDR3 protein. The sample carries a few hundred thousand distinct CDR3 sequences, roughly 46% recorded once. CDR1 is ENHRY, CDR2 SYGVKD, per germline. CDR3 length: 10 residues. This entry belongs to a study of T cells in Graves' hyperthyroidism and ophthalmopathy. Overall study findings and caveats: Separating ophthalmopathy from stable hyperthyroidism was achieved by a 13 V-J model.

Exclusion followed for patients with uncontrolled infection, other autoimmune disease, pregnancy or lactation. The source of this sequence is a woman aged 18 to 35 with Graves' hyperthyroidism. The chain is built from TRBV10-3 and TRBJ2-7; 7 positions agree with TRBD2. Sequenced material: peripheral blood or thyroid tissue (not recorded which). CDR3 amino acids: CAGWGGEQYF. DNA for the CDR3: TGTGCTGGCTGGGGGGGCGAGCAGTACTTC.